Listed below are T cell receptor beta chains from one sample, sequenced in a study of blood T cell repertoires in COVID-19. Sequencing used immunoSEQ multiplex PCR; TCRdb keeps in-frame clones, though not all of them. The table records about 320,000 clones, approximately 88% of them present only once. Material for sequencing was PBMCs or T cells enriched from blood (not recorded which). These receptors were obtained from a man aged 55 to 70 who had recovered from COVID-19. CDR3s include the opening cysteine and the closing phenylalanine or tryptophan. A D gene is named only where the DNA matches it firmly. A row's size may be missing; if present it is once, few, many or a size class.

d_call: .
j_call: TRBJ2-1
v_call: TRBV20-1
clone_size: .
cdr3_nt: TGCAGTGCGGCTCCGGGAGTTGAGCAGTTCTTC
cdr3_aa: CSAAPGVEQFF

d_call: TRBD1
j_call: TRBJ1-5
v_call: TRBV2
clone_size: .
cdr3_nt: TGTGCCAGCAGCGCGGGTACAGGGGGTTCTCAGCCCCAGCATTTT
cdr3_aa: CASSAGTGGSQPQHF

d_call: .
j_call: TRBJ1-6
v_call: TRBV7-3
clone_size: .
cdr3_nt: TGTGCCAGCAGCTTAATCGTTAATTCACCCCTCCACTTT
cdr3_aa: CASSLIVNSPLHF

d_call: TRBD2
j_call: TRBJ2-7
v_call: TRBV28
clone_size: .
cdr3_nt: TGTGCCAGCAGTCTGCGGCGAATAGCGGGAGGGTTAAGCTCCTACGAGCAGTACTTC
cdr3_aa: CASSLRRIAGGLSSYEQYF

d_call: TRBD1
j_call: TRBJ2-1
v_call: TRBV27
clone_size: .
cdr3_nt: TGTGCCAGCAGTTTGGCAGGGGGCGTTCGCAATGAGCAGTTCTTC
cdr3_aa: CASSLAGGVRNEQFF

d_call: .
j_call: TRBJ1-2
v_call: TRBV3-1/TRBV3-2
clone_size: .
cdr3_nt: TGTGCCAGCAGCCCCCGGGGCAGGGAGGGAGGAGGCTACACCTTC
cdr3_aa: CASSPRGREGGGYTF

d_call: TRBD1
j_call: TRBJ1-4
v_call: TRBV25-1
clone_size: .
cdr3_nt: TGTGCCAGCAGAAGGGGGCTTGAAAAACTGTTTTTT
cdr3_aa: CASRRGLEKLFF

d_call: .
j_call: TRBJ2-6
v_call: TRBV6-2/TRBV6-3
clone_size: .
cdr3_nt: TGTGCCAGCAGCAAATCACGGGTTTCTGGGGCCAACGTCCTGACTTTC
cdr3_aa: CASSKSRVSGANVLTF

d_call: .
j_call: TRBJ2-4
v_call: TRBV28
clone_size: .
cdr3_nt: TGTGCCAGCAGTTTATCCGAGACGGGCATTCAGTACTTC
cdr3_aa: CASSLSETGIQYF

d_call: TRBD1
j_call: TRBJ2-1
v_call: TRBV24-1
clone_size: once
cdr3_nt: TGTGCCACCAGTGACCCAACAGGGGGCGAAAACAATGAGCAGTTCTTC
cdr3_aa: CATSDPTGGENNEQFF

d_call: .
j_call: TRBJ2-7
v_call: TRBV15
clone_size: .
cdr3_nt: TGTGCCATTGGGCGGGGGGACAGACTCTACGAGCAGTACTTC
cdr3_aa: CAIGRGDRLYEQYF

d_call: TRBD1
j_call: TRBJ2-2
v_call: TRBV19
clone_size: once
cdr3_nt: TGTGCCAGTAGGATCCGGGACAGCACCGGGGAGCTGTTTTTT
cdr3_aa: CASRIRDSTGELFF

d_call: TRBD1
j_call: TRBJ2-6
v_call: TRBV5-6
clone_size: .
cdr3_nt: TGTGCCAGCAGCTTGTGGGGCGAGGGGGCAGTATCTGGGGCCAACGTCCTGACTTTC
cdr3_aa: CASSLWGEGAVSGANVLTF

d_call: .
j_call: TRBJ1-4
v_call: TRBV19
clone_size: .
cdr3_nt: TGTGCCAGTAGGACAGGAGCAAATGAAAAACTGTTTTTT
cdr3_aa: CASRTGANEKLFF

d_call: .
j_call: TRBJ2-7
v_call: TRBV7-3
clone_size: .
cdr3_nt: TGTGCCAGCAGCTTAATTAAACAGGGCGAGCAGTACTTC
cdr3_aa: CASSLIKQGEQYF

d_call: TRBD1
j_call: TRBJ1-5
v_call: TRBV6-1
clone_size: .
cdr3_nt: TGTGCCAGCCGTGGGGACAGGGGATATAGCAATCAGCCCCAGCATTTT
cdr3_aa: CASRGDRGYSNQPQHF

d_call: TRBD2
j_call: TRBJ2-7
v_call: TRBV10-3
clone_size: .
cdr3_nt: TGTGCCATCGGGGTGGGCGGGAGTGTCCCCTACGAGCAGTACTTC
cdr3_aa: CAIGVGGSVPYEQYF

d_call: .
j_call: TRBJ1-1
v_call: TRBV7-3
clone_size: .
cdr3_nt: TGTGCCAGCAGCTCCGAGACAGTAACTGAAGCTTTCTTT
cdr3_aa: CASSSETVTEAFF

d_call: TRBD2
j_call: TRBJ2-7
v_call: TRBV27
clone_size: .
cdr3_nt: TGTGCCAGCAGGGGGTCCGGGACTAGCGCCTCCTACGAGCAGTACTTC
cdr3_aa: CASRGSGTSASYEQYF

d_call: .
j_call: TRBJ2-7
v_call: TRBV7-2
clone_size: .
cdr3_nt: TGTGCCAGCAGCTTAGGAAGGCCTAGCTCTTTCTACGAGCAGTACTTC
cdr3_aa: CASSLGRPSSFYEQYF

d_call: .
j_call: TRBJ1-4
v_call: TRBV2
clone_size: .
cdr3_nt: TGTGCCAGCAGTGAACTACAGGGCTTGGGTGAAAAACTGTTTTTT
cdr3_aa: CASSELQGLGEKLFF

d_call: .
j_call: TRBJ1-6
v_call: TRBV18
clone_size: .
cdr3_nt: TGTGCCAGCTCACCACCACGCGACACAAGCTCCTATAATTCACCCCTCCACTTT
cdr3_aa: CASSPPRDTSSYNSPLHF

d_call: TRBD2
j_call: TRBJ2-7
v_call: TRBV10-2
clone_size: .
cdr3_nt: TGCGCCAGCCAGGGGACTAGCCACTACGAGCAGTACTTC
cdr3_aa: CASQGTSHYEQYF

d_call: TRBD1
j_call: TRBJ1-3
v_call: TRBV18
clone_size: .
cdr3_nt: TGTGCCAGCTCACAGGACAGGGGAAACACCATATATTTT
cdr3_aa: CASSQDRGNTIYF

d_call: .
j_call: TRBJ2-3
v_call: TRBV7-9
clone_size: .
cdr3_nt: TGTGCCAGCAAATCACACGTCACAGATACGCAGTATTTT
cdr3_aa: CASKSHVTDTQYF

d_call: TRBD1
j_call: TRBJ1-4
v_call: TRBV2
clone_size: .
cdr3_nt: TGTGCCAGCGGGGACAGCCCTAATGAAAAACTGTTTTTT
cdr3_aa: CASGDSPNEKLFF

d_call: .
j_call: TRBJ2-2
v_call: TRBV12-5
clone_size: .
cdr3_nt: TGTGCTAGTGGTTTGTGGGCGGGACCGAACACCGGGGAGCTGTTTTTT
cdr3_aa: CASGLWAGPNTGELFF

d_call: .
j_call: TRBJ1-2
v_call: TRBV9
clone_size: .
cdr3_nt: TGTGCCAGCAGCGTAGTTCCCAGTACCTATGGCTACACCTTC
cdr3_aa: CASSVVPSTYGYTF

d_call: TRBD1
j_call: TRBJ1-2
v_call: TRBV7-9
clone_size: once
cdr3_nt: TGTGCCAGCAGCCCCCCCCGACAGGGGGCACCCTATGGCTACACCTTC
cdr3_aa: CASSPPRQGAPYGYTF

d_call: .
j_call: TRBJ2-2
v_call: TRBV11-2
clone_size: .
cdr3_nt: TGTGCCAGCAGCTGGGCCTTGGGCACCGGGGAGCTGTTTTTT
cdr3_aa: CASSWALGTGELFF

d_call: .
j_call: TRBJ1-2
v_call: TRBV27
clone_size: .
cdr3_nt: TGTGCCAGCAGCCCCGGTGGAAGTTGGGCTGGTGGCTACACCTTC
cdr3_aa: CASSPGGSWAGGYTF

d_call: .
j_call: TRBJ1-4
v_call: TRBV20-1
clone_size: .
cdr3_nt: TGCAGTGCTAGTGGCAGGGAGGTCGAAAAACTGTTTTTT
cdr3_aa: CSASGREVEKLFF

d_call: .
j_call: TRBJ1-1
v_call: TRBV28
clone_size: .
cdr3_nt: TGTGCCAGCAGCTCCTCTGGAGGATCCGTCAGAAAAGCTTTCTTT
cdr3_aa: CASSSSGGSVRKAFF

d_call: .
j_call: TRBJ2-7
v_call: TRBV4-2
clone_size: once
cdr3_nt: TGTGCCAGCAGCCGAGATGACGCTACCGCTGGAGACGAGCAGTACTTC
cdr3_aa: CASSRDDATAGDEQYF

d_call: .
j_call: TRBJ2-7
v_call: TRBV11-2
clone_size: .
cdr3_nt: TGTGCCAGCAGCTTAGATCCGGGTGCCCAACTAGAGCAGTACTTC
cdr3_aa: CASSLDPGAQLEQYF

d_call: .
j_call: TRBJ2-7
v_call: TRBV10-3
clone_size: .
cdr3_nt: TGTGCCATCAGTGCCCGGACAGGGACTACCTACGAGCAGTACTTC
cdr3_aa: CAISARTGTTYEQYF

d_call: .
j_call: TRBJ2-1
v_call: TRBV5-8
clone_size: .
cdr3_nt: TGTGCCAGCAGGCCCTGGTTGGGCTTAGATGAGCAGTTCTTC
cdr3_aa: CASRPWLGLDEQFF

d_call: .
j_call: TRBJ1-2
v_call: TRBV28
clone_size: .
cdr3_nt: TGTGCCACCGAGACAGCCTATGGCTACACCTTC
cdr3_aa: CATETAYGYTF

d_call: TRBD1
j_call: TRBJ2-7
v_call: TRBV2
clone_size: .
cdr3_nt: TGTGCCAGAGAGACAGGGGGAAGCTCCTACGAGCAGTACTTC
cdr3_aa: CARETGGSSYEQYF

d_call: TRBD1
j_call: TRBJ1-2
v_call: TRBV4-1
clone_size: .
cdr3_nt: TGCGCCAGCAGCCAACGAACGGGGGACAGCGTCTTTAAAGTTAACTATGGCTACACCTTC
cdr3_aa: CASSQRTGDSVFKVNYGYTF

d_call: .
j_call: TRBJ2-7
v_call: TRBV28
clone_size: once
cdr3_nt: TGTGCCAGCAGTTCCGGGACCTACGAGCAGTACTTC
cdr3_aa: CASSSGTYEQYF

d_call: .
j_call: TRBJ1-5
v_call: TRBV5-6
clone_size: .
cdr3_nt: TGTGCCAGCAGCTTAAGAGTTAGCAATCAGCCCCAGCATTTT
cdr3_aa: CASSLRVSNQPQHF

d_call: .
j_call: TRBJ2-4
v_call: TRBV3-1/TRBV3-2
clone_size: .
cdr3_nt: TGTGCCAGCAGCCAAGGAGGGGGGGGAGGTAGCATTCAGTACTTC
cdr3_aa: CASSQGGGGGSIQYF

d_call: TRBD1
j_call: TRBJ1-1
v_call: TRBV18
clone_size: few
cdr3_nt: TGTGCCAGCTCACCACCGGGACAGATGAACACTGAAGCTTTCTTT
cdr3_aa: CASSPPGQMNTEAFF

d_call: .
j_call: TRBJ1-2
v_call: TRBV29-1
clone_size: few
cdr3_nt: TGCAGCGTTGATGGCCAAGGACAGCCTGGCTATGGCTACACCTTC
cdr3_aa: CSVDGQGQPGYGYTF

d_call: .
j_call: TRBJ2-1
v_call: TRBV19
clone_size: .
cdr3_nt: TGTGCCAGTAGTTCTCGGACTGGAAATGACAATGAGCAGTTCTTC
cdr3_aa: CASSSRTGNDNEQFF

d_call: .
j_call: TRBJ2-2
v_call: TRBV4-1
clone_size: .
cdr3_nt: TGCGCCAGCAGCCAAGATCGAATCGGGGGTACCACCGGGGAGCTGTTTTTT
cdr3_aa: CASSQDRIGGTTGELFF

d_call: .
j_call: TRBJ2-1
v_call: TRBV19
clone_size: once
cdr3_nt: TGTGCCAGTCGTCGGGGTCTTGAGCAGTTCTTC
cdr3_aa: CASRRGLEQFF

d_call: TRBD2
j_call: TRBJ2-7
v_call: TRBV5-1
clone_size: .
cdr3_nt: TGCGCCAGCAGCTTGCGGGGACTAGACAACGAGCAGTACTTC
cdr3_aa: CASSLRGLDNEQYF

d_call: TRBD1
j_call: TRBJ1-6
v_call: TRBV6-1
clone_size: few
cdr3_nt: TGTGCCAGCAGTGAACAGGGACAGGGGCCCATTAATTCACCCCTCCACTTT
cdr3_aa: CASSEQGQGPINSPLHF